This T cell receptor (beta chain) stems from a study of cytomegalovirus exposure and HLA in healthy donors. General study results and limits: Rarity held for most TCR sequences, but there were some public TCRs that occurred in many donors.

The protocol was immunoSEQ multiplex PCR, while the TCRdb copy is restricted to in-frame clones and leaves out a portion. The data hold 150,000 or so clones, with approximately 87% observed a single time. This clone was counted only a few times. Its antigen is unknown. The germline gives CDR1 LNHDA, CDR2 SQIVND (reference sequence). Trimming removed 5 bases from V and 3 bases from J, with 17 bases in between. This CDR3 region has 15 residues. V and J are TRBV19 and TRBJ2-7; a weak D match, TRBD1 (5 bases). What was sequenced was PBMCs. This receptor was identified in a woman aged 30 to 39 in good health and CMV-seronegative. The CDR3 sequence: CASSPARTRRYEQYF. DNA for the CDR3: TGTGCCAGTAGTCCGGCGAGGACACGACGCTACGAGCAGTACTTC.